The rows below give T cell receptor beta chains drawn from one sample of a study of T cells in Graves' hyperthyroidism and ophthalmopathy. TCRdb processed the multiplex PCR reads anew with MiXCR; each CDR3 protein has one entry. Of hundreds of thousands of distinct CDR3 sequences listed, roughly 13% are singletons. The sequenced sample consisted of blood. These receptors were collected from a woman in her forties with Graves' ophthalmopathy. Each CDR3 is given with its conserved first and last residue. Each record gives: V gene, D gene, J gene, clone size, CDR3 length, CDR3 DNA, CDR3 protein. D genes are given only for firm matches. Some rows have no size entry. The others give once, few or many, or a class for an expanded clone.

V: TRBV3-1
D: -
J: TRBJ1-6
size: many
length: 14
DNA: TGTGCCAGCGGTGCTGGGCAGGGGAGTTCACCCCTCCACTTT
CDR3: CASGAGQGSSPLHF

V: TRBV5-1
D: -
J: TRBJ2-3
size: many
length: 12
DNA: TGCGCCAGCAGCTTGGGTGTAGATACGCAGTATTTT
CDR3: CASSLGVDTQYF

V: TRBV12-3/TRBV12-4
D: -
J: TRBJ2-2
size: many
length: 16
DNA: TGTGCCAGCACTCTAGCAGAGAACTCGAACACCGGGGAGCTGTTTTTT
CDR3: CASTLAENSNTGELFF

V: TRBV28
D: -
J: TRBJ2-4
size: many
length: 13
DNA: TGTGCCAGCAGTTTTCGTGTTAGAAACATTCAGTACTTC
CDR3: CASSFRVRNIQYF

V: TRBV7-9
D: -
J: TRBJ2-3
size: many
length: 14
DNA: TGTGCCAGCAGCCCTACGGACAGTTCAGATACGCAGTATTTT
CDR3: CASSPTDSSDTQYF

V: TRBV7-9
D: TRBD2
J: TRBJ2-1
size: few
length: 19
DNA: TGTGCCAGCAGCTTTGATCCTAGCGGGGGGGCTTGGCCCTACAATGAGCAGTTCTTC
CDR3: CASSFDPSGGAWPYNEQFF

V: TRBV2
D: -
J: TRBJ2-3
size: many
length: 13
DNA: TGTGCCAGCAGTGAAGGACAGACAGATACGCAGTATTTT
CDR3: CASSEGQTDTQYF

V: TRBV20-1
D: TRBD2
J: TRBJ2-1
size: few
length: 14
DNA: TGCAGTGCTAGGGTAGCAAGCGGGAGAGGGGAGCAGTTCTTC
CDR3: CSARVASGRGEQFF

V: TRBV12-3/TRBV12-4
D: -
J: TRBJ1-1
size: many
length: 14
DNA: TGTGCCAGCAGCCTCTTGGAGGCCGGAACTGAAGCTTTCTTT
CDR3: CASSLLEAGTEAFF

V: TRBV27
D: TRBD1
J: TRBJ1-2
size: few
length: 15
DNA: TGTGCCAGCAGGCCGGGACAGGGTGTTTTATATGGCTACACCTTC
CDR3: CASRPGQGVLYGYTF

V: TRBV2
D: -
J: TRBJ1-6
size: many
length: 13
DNA: TGTGCCAGCTCCGGGGGCGGTCATTCACCCCTCCACTTT
CDR3: CASSGGGHSPLHF

V: TRBV27
D: -
J: TRBJ2-5
size: many
length: 17
DNA: TGTGCCAGCAGTTTTGGGTCCAGGGGTGACCTTCAAGAGACCCAGTACTTC
CDR3: CASSFGSRGDLQETQYF

V: TRBV7-9
D: -
J: TRBJ1-5
size: few
length: 13
DNA: TGTGCCAGCAGCAAGACGGGGAGTCAGCCCCAGCATTTT
CDR3: CASSKTGSQPQHF

V: TRBV7-8
D: -
J: TRBJ2-7
size: many
length: 16
DNA: TGTGCCAGCAGCTTAGTAGGCGGTTCACACAGACCCCCGCAGTACTTC
CDR3: CASSLVGGSHRPPQYF

V: TRBV3-1
D: TRBD2
J: TRBJ2-2
size: -
length: 16
DNA: TGTGCCAGCAGCCATGATAGCGGGAGTTTGCACGGGGAGCTGTTTTTT
CDR3: CASSHDSGSLHGELFF

V: TRBV11-1
D: -
J: TRBJ1-1
size: many
length: 12
DNA: TGTGCCAGCAGCTCCCGCTCGCTGGGGGCTTTCTTT
CDR3: CASSSRSLGAFF

V: TRBV20-1
D: TRBD2
J: TRBJ2-7
size: many
length: 13
DNA: TGCAGTGCCCGCGGCGGGAGTGTGTACGAGCAGTACTTC
CDR3: CSARGGSVYEQYF

V: TRBV11-2
D: TRBD2
J: TRBJ2-5
size: -
length: 16
DNA: TGTGCCAGCGGCAGAGAACTAGCGGGGACTTTGGAGACCCAGTACTTC
CDR3: CASGRELAGTLETQYF

V: TRBV19
D: TRBD2
J: TRBJ2-3
size: few
length: 15
DNA: TGTGCCAGTACCCCCCTAGCGGGTAGCACAGATACGCAGTATTTT
CDR3: CASTPLAGSTDTQYF

V: TRBV6-1
D: -
J: TRBJ1-3
size: -
length: 14
DNA: TGTGCCAGCAGGCCAAGATTCTCTGGAAACACCATATATTTT
CDR3: CASRPRFSGNTIYF

V: TRBV12-3/TRBV12-4
D: -
J: TRBJ1-1
size: many
length: 13
DNA: TGTGCCAGCACTTTTACAGTCCACACTGAAGCTTTCTTT
CDR3: CASTFTVHTEAFF

V: TRBV20-1
D: -
J: TRBJ1-5
size: few
length: 12
DNA: TGCAGTGCAAGGACGGTAAATCAGCCCCAGCATTTT
CDR3: CSARTVNQPQHF

V: TRBV5-1
D: -
J: TRBJ1-6
size: few
length: 15
DNA: TGCGCCAGCAGCTTGGACCCAGGGGTGAATTCACCCCTCCACTTT
CDR3: CASSLDPGVNSPLHF

V: TRBV7-9
D: -
J: TRBJ2-1
size: many
length: 14
DNA: TGTGCCAGCAGCCCAAAGATCGACAGGAATGAGCAGTTCTTC
CDR3: CASSPKIDRNEQFF

V: TRBV11-2
D: -
J: TRBJ1-1
size: many
length: 13
DNA: TGTGCCAGCAGCTCTGGACTTACAGGGAAAGCTTTCTTT
CDR3: CASSSGLTGKAFF

V: TRBV29-1
D: TRBD1
J: TRBJ1-2
size: -
length: 12
DNA: TGCAGCGAGCGAGGACAGGACAATGGCTACACCTTC
CDR3: CSERGQDNGYTF

V: TRBV2
D: TRBD2
J: TRBJ2-7
size: -
length: 17
DNA: TGTGCCAGCAGGAACCAAATTACCGGGACTATCCCACGCGAGCAGTACTTC
CDR3: CASRNQITGTIPREQYF

V: TRBV20-1
D: -
J: TRBJ1-2
size: many
length: 13
DNA: TGCAGTGCTAGAGATAAGATAAACTATGGCTACACCTTC
CDR3: CSARDKINYGYTF

V: TRBV24-1
D: -
J: TRBJ2-1
size: many
length: 16
DNA: TGTGCCACCAGTGATTCCAGGACAAAAAACAGCAATGAGCAGTTCTTC
CDR3: CATSDSRTKNSNEQFF

V: TRBV15
D: -
J: TRBJ1-1
size: few
length: 15
DNA: TGTGCCACCAGCAGAGAGCGGAGAACGAACACTGAAGCTTTCTTT
CDR3: CATSRERRTNTEAFF

V: TRBV11-3
D: TRBD2
J: TRBJ2-5
size: few
length: 16
DNA: TGTGCCAGCAGCTTAATATTAGCGGGGGACGCAGAGACCCAGTACTTC
CDR3: CASSLILAGDAETQYF

V: TRBV6-2/TRBV6-3
D: -
J: TRBJ2-5
size: many
length: 14
DNA: TGTGCCAGCAGTTATCCGGGCGATAAGGAGACCCAGTACTTC
CDR3: CASSYPGDKETQYF

V: TRBV2
D: -
J: TRBJ2-7
size: few
length: 11
DNA: TGTGCCAGCGGGCCGGCCTACGAGCAGTACTTC
CDR3: CASGPAYEQYF

V: TRBV27
D: -
J: TRBJ1-2
size: -
length: 15
DNA: TGTGCCAGCAGTCCGAATGGGGGGTTTCTCTATGGCTACACCTTC
CDR3: CASSPNGGFLYGYTF

V: TRBV18
D: -
J: TRBJ1-1
size: many
length: 12
DNA: TGTGCCAGCTCATCGGGAGAGACAGAAGCTTTCTTT
CDR3: CASSSGETEAFF

V: TRBV7-8
D: -
J: TRBJ2-7
size: many
length: 15
DNA: TGTGCCAGCAGATATGGGACGGGGCCCGGTAACGAGCAGTACTTC
CDR3: CASRYGTGPGNEQYF

V: TRBV9
D: TRBD2
J: TRBJ2-7
size: few
length: 18
DNA: TGTGCCAGCAGCGTAGGGGGCTCGGGACTAGCGCTTACCTACGAGCAGTACTTC
CDR3: CASSVGGSGLALTYEQYF

V: TRBV7-2
D: -
J: TRBJ2-3
size: -
length: 14
DNA: TGTGCCAGCAGCTTAGCTTTCGGGGCAGATACGCAGTATTTT
CDR3: CASSLAFGADTQYF

V: TRBV7-6
D: -
J: TRBJ2-2
size: -
length: 20
DNA: TGTGCCAGCAGCTTATCGTCTCGAAGGTGGGGGGCCATGACAGGAGGGGAGCTGTTTTTT
CDR3: CASSLSSRRWGAMTGGELFF

V: TRBV3-1
D: -
J: TRBJ2-4
size: -
length: 16
DNA: TGTGCCAGCAGCCAAGAGCAGGGGCTAGCCAAAAACATTCAGTACTTC
CDR3: CASSQEQGLAKNIQYF

V: TRBV7-9
D: -
J: TRBJ2-2
size: many
length: 16
DNA: TGTGCCAGCAGCTCAGAAAGGACGGGGGAGGACGGGGAGCTGTTTTTT
CDR3: CASSSERTGEDGELFF

V: TRBV6-1
D: TRBD2
J: TRBJ2-7
size: few
length: 15
DNA: TGTGCCAGCAGCCTAAGTAGCGGGGTTGTTTGGGCGCAGTACTTC
CDR3: CASSLSSGVVWAQYF

V: TRBV6-1
D: -
J: TRBJ1-3
size: once
length: 15
DNA: TGTGCCAGCAGTGAGGGTATCGCCTCTGGAAACACCATATATTTT
CDR3: CASSEGIASGNTIYF

V: TRBV20-1
D: -
J: TRBJ1-6
size: few
length: 13
DNA: TGCAGTGCTAGAGAGTCAGGGTTATCACCCCTCCACTTT
CDR3: CSARESGLSPLHF

V: TRBV19
D: -
J: TRBJ1-1
size: few
length: 12
DNA: TGTGCCAGTAGTATTATGACGGGGTCTGCTTTCTTT
CDR3: CASSIMTGSAFF

V: TRBV4-3
D: -
J: TRBJ1-1
size: -
length: 15
DNA: TGCGCCAGCAGCCTTGGTAGGGGGTCGAACACTGAAGCTTTCTTT
CDR3: CASSLGRGSNTEAFF

V: TRBV6-2/TRBV6-3
D: -
J: TRBJ2-7
size: many
length: 14
DNA: TGTGCCAGCAGTTACTCGATGCAGCCCTACGAGCAGTACTTC
CDR3: CASSYSMQPYEQYF

V: TRBV5-1
D: -
J: TRBJ2-7
size: many
length: 12
DNA: TGCGCCAGCAGCTTACAGGGTCGCGAGCAGTACTTC
CDR3: CASSLQGREQYF

V: TRBV9
D: -
J: TRBJ1-6
size: few
length: 16
DNA: TGTGCCAGCAGCGTAGGCCTCACAGGGAATAATTCACCCCTCCACTTT
CDR3: CASSVGLTGNNSPLHF

V: TRBV11-2
D: -
J: TRBJ1-1
size: many
length: 13
DNA: TGTGCCAGCACCACACACCTGAACACTGAAGCTTTCTTT
CDR3: CASTTHLNTEAFF

V: TRBV20-1
D: TRBD1
J: TRBJ2-3
size: -
length: 16
DNA: TGCAGTGCCCAAGCACCCAGGGGGTTCGGCACAGATACGCAGTATTTT
CDR3: CSAQAPRGFGTDTQYF

V: TRBV7-2
D: -
J: TRBJ2-1
size: many
length: 14
DNA: TGTGCCAGCAGCCGGACTGTCTCCTACAATGAGCAGTTCTTC
CDR3: CASSRTVSYNEQFF

V: TRBV5-4
D: TRBD2
J: TRBJ2-2
size: -
length: 19
DNA: TGTGCCAGCAGCCCTAGAAAGGGGGGGCTAGCGGGAGTTACCGGGGAGCTGTTTTTT
CDR3: CASSPRKGGLAGVTGELFF

V: TRBV2
D: TRBD2
J: TRBJ2-7
size: -
length: 19
DNA: TGTGCCAGCAGTGAAGCGACCGGACTAGCGGGAGGGAGCACCTACGAGCAGTACTTC
CDR3: CASSEATGLAGGSTYEQYF

V: TRBV29-1
D: -
J: TRBJ1-1
size: many
length: 13
DNA: TGCAGCGTTTTGGTACAGGATGGAACTGAAGCTTTCTTT
CDR3: CSVLVQDGTEAFF